This TCR beta chain is from a study of blood T cell repertoires in COVID-19. Per the original methods: Estimation of nucleated cell counts relied on the amplification of reference gene primers. Repertoires were generated with immunoSEQ multiplex PCR, while TCRdb's copy carries only in-frame clones and drops some. V and J calls and clone size come straight from that table; D and trimming were deduced from the DNA. In the table there are roughly 100,000 clones, 84% of which are singletons. CDR1 is SGHVS and CDR2 is FQNEAQ in the germline V gene. Trimming took 6 bases from V and 1 from J, leaving 19 bases between them. The CDR3 is 16 residues long.

The sample was peripheral blood. The sequence was obtained from a human donor in a cohort sampled during active or convalescent COVID-19. The genes are TRBV7-8 and TRBJ2-7, with D tentatively TRBD1 (7 bases). CDR3 sequence reads: CASRTGSTGRSYEQYF. The CDR3 bases are TGTGCCAGCAGGACCGGATCGACAGGGAGGTCCTACGAGCAGTACTTC.